These 12 T cell receptor beta chains came from one sample sequenced in a study of tumor-infiltrating lymphocytes in primary liver carcinoma (dated 2017 in TCRdb). The sequencing machine was an Illumina HiSeq 2500. Using a constant-region primer and ProtoScript II reverse transcriptase, TCRbeta-specific cDNA was reverse-transcribed from 500 to 650 ng total RNA. TCRbeta libraries were built with three nested multiplex PCR rounds, a slightly modified ARM-PCR procedure. Each of the first two PCR rounds ran for approximately 11 cycles using multiplex TRBV1-TRBV30 forward primers together with a Cbeta reverse primer. Using fastp at Q25 and MiXCR, TCRdb reprocessed the public reads and kept productive beta chains. Every entry covers one CDR3 protein and lists the most common genes and DNA from its rows. This sample comprises roughly 50,000 distinct CDR3 sequences, 60% to 75% of them detected only once. About a quarter of the sample belongs to the ten largest clones.

Without any cell sorting, total RNA and DNA were co-extracted from about 20-30 mg of bulk tissue using the AllPrep DNA/RNA mini kit. The sequencing input was liver tumor tissue from sampling region 2. In the paper's terms, the cell subset or site label means: tumor region T2, inferior pole. Receptors originate from a man aged 40-50 years with primary liver carcinoma and hepatitis B virus infection.

The chain combines TRBV7-9 with TRBJ2-1, with D hard to call. This CDR3 contains 13 residues. Per the germline V gene, CDR1 is SEHNR and CDR2 is FQNEAQ (reference sequence). The V end was cut by 4 bases, the J end by 7 bases, with 11 bases between. The CDR3 loop reads CASSSQIKNEQFF. CDR3 coding DNA: TGTGCCAGCAGCTCGCAGATTAAGAATGAGCAGTTCTTC.

Notes on this clonotype: The germline gene is not matched at one end of the junction; a read error may be the cause. CDR3 in amino acids: CANSSLTGYYEKYF. The DNA of the CDR3 is TGTGCCAACTCATCTTTGACAGGGTACTACGAGAAGTACTTC. V gene TRBV7-8 combines with J gene TRBJ2-7; 7 positions agree with TRBD1. CDR3 size: 14 residues. CDR1 is SGHVS, CDR2 FQNEAQ, per germline.

The genes are TRBV6-6 and TRBJ1-2, with no clear D. The germline gives CDR1 MNHNY, CDR2 SVGAGI (reference sequence). The CDR3 covers 11 residues. V dropped 0 bases and J dropped 13 bases, with 9 bases sitting between them. The chain's CDR3 is CASSYSSWLTF. Here the CDR3 DNA reads TGTGCCAGCAGTTACTCGAGTTGGCTCACCTTC.

Regarding this clonotype: The junction shows a germline mismatch at one end, possibly a read error. The J gene is TRBJ2-7, the V gene TRBV10-3; the D gene is possibly TRBD1 (7 bases). Per the germline V gene, CDR1 is ENHRY and CDR2 is SYGVKD. The CDR3 consists of 15 residues. The CDR3 reads CAIRPRQGGSYEQHF. The CDR3 coding sequence is TGTGCCATCAGACCCCGACAGGGAGGCTCCTACGAGCAGCACTTC.

Concerning this clonotype itself: At one boundary the junction diverges from the germline segment, which might be a read error. This chain connects TRBV2 to TRBJ2-1; perhaps TRBD2 as D (6 bases). Germline values: CDR1 SNHLY, CDR2 FYNNEI. CDR3 length equals 14 residues. CDR3 region: CDSSPSETYNEQFF. DNA for the CDR3: TGTGACAGCAGTCCTAGCGAGACCTACAATGAGCAGTTCTTC.

With regard to this clonotype: Relative to the germline gene, one junction end is altered; a read error may explain this. The rearrangement joins TRBV11-1 to TRBJ1-5; D possibly corresponds to TRBD1 (5 bases). Germline CDR1 and CDR2: SGHAT and FQDESV (reference sequence). The CDR3 has 13 amino acids. In DNA, the CDR3 is TGTGCCGGCAGCTCAGGGCCAGATCAGCCCCAACATTTT. This sequence encodes CAGSSGPDQPQHF.

This chain joins TRBV11-2 and TRBJ1-6, with D possibly being TRBD1 (5 bases). This CDR3 has 14 amino acids. The germline CDR1 and CDR2 sequences are SGHAT and FQNNGV. The CDR3 sequence is CTGSLHGANSPLHF. DNA for the CDR3: TGTACCGGCAGCTTACATGGGGCGAATTCACCCCTCCACTTT.

This clonotype was observed once. Mismatch with germline at one junction end may stem from a read error. J is TRBJ1-1 and V is TRBV20-1, with D maybe TRBD1 (6 bases). The CDR3 length is 14 residues. Germline loops: CDR1 DFQATT, CDR2 SNEGSKA (reference sequence). CDR3: CSARTGEGDTEALF. CDR3 bases: TGCAGTGCTAGGACGGGGGAAGGGGACACTGAAGCTCTCTTT.

This chain uses TRBV13 with TRBJ2-1, with 8 nucleotides matching TRBD2. Germline V gene sequence: CDR1 PRHDT, CDR2 FYEKMQ (reference sequence). V trimming: 8 bases; J trimming: 12 bases; junction bases outside the gene matches: 9. The CDR3 consists of 12 residues. CDR3 amino acids: CASGHTSGWQFF. In nucleotides, the CDR3 is TGTGCCAGCGGCCATACTAGCGGCTGGCAGTTCTTC.

Points on this clonotype: The missing conserved phenylalanine or tryptophan at the end of this CDR3 makes a read error likely. The J gene is TRBJ2-7, the V gene TRBV10-3; tentatively, D is TRBD2 (5 bases). In germline, CDR1 is ENHRY, CDR2 SYGVKD. The CDR3 spans 15 residues. The CDR3 region is CAISETPEGPYEQYS. In DNA form, the CDR3 reads TGTGCTATCAGTGAGACCCCCGAGGGCCCCTACGAGCAGTACTCC.

Concerning this clonotype: An end of the junction differs from the germline gene, which may be a read error. V is TRBV12-3 or TRBV12-4 and J is TRBJ2-7; TRBD1 matches 8 bases. This CDR3 has 15 residues. The DNA for the CDR3 is TGCGCCGGCAGCAGTACAGGGGGGTTGTCCTACGAGCAGTACTTC. It is translated as CAGSSTGGLSYEQYF.

This clonotype occurred once. This chain uses TRBV30 with TRBJ1-5, with TRBD1 matching over 8 bases. With the DNA end fitting TRBJ2-3 better, the J assignment may be wrong. Germline CDR1 reads GTSNPN; CDR2 reads SVGIG (reference sequence). CDR3 length equals 15 residues. The CDR3 region has the DNA TGTGCCTGGAGTACTGACAGGGGAGACAATCAGCCCCAGTATTTT. As protein: CAWSTDRGDNQPQYF.